This T cell receptor beta chain was documented in a study of cytomegalovirus exposure and HLA in healthy donors. The PCR was carried out with 60 Vbeta primers and 13 Jbeta primers. Assay used: immunoSEQ multiplex PCR; TCRdb lists only in-frame clones, some missing. The clone table shows 30,000 to 35,000 clones, with the ten largest holding over 4%. Study-level results: Per published accounts, TCR beta sequences correctly predicted the HLA-A and HLA-B alleles of most subjects. Another analysis was done later, and it associated 16,951 TCR beta sequences with HLA alleles at 0.05 false discovery rate. Researchers catalogued about 160 TCR beta chains as cytomegalovirus-associated.

On this clone itself: Its antigen is as yet unknown.

Trimming stripped 2 bases from V and 5 bases from J, with 13 bases between. The CDR3 runs to 14 residues. Germline loops: CDR1 MNHNS, CDR2 SASEGT. V usage is TRBV6-1 and J usage is TRBJ2-7, with a weak D call TRBD1 (5 bases). Sequencing was carried out using PBMCs. This sequence was found in a woman between 40 and 55 years old in good health and CMV-seropositive. CDR3 in amino acids: CASSEQADSHEQYF. The CDR3, as DNA: TGTGCCAGCAGTGAACAGGCAGACAGCCACGAGCAGTACTTC.